Listed below are T cell receptor beta chains from one sample, sequenced in a study of cytomegalovirus exposure and HLA in healthy donors. Here immunoSEQ multiplex PCR was the method, and the copy in TCRdb shows in-frame clones only, minus some. The sample lists about 120,000 clones; approximately 80% were seen once. Sequenced input: PBMCs. These receptors came from a man aged 35 to 55 in good health and CMV-seropositive. Both conserved end residues are part of each CDR3. The order of the fields is J gene, V gene, clone size, D gene, CDR3 protein, CDR3 DNA. A D gene is named only where the DNA matches it firmly. Size is omitted from some rows. Given values are once, few, many or a class for expanded clones.

j_call: TRBJ1-6
v_call: TRBV5-1
clone_size: .
d_call: .
cdr3_aa: CASSSVQGTRSPLHF
cdr3_nt: TGCGCCAGCAGCTCAGTACAGGGCACGAGGTCACCCCTCCACTTT

j_call: TRBJ1-1
v_call: TRBV5-6
clone_size: .
d_call: .
cdr3_aa: CASSQRAGARNTEAFF
cdr3_nt: TGTGCCAGCAGCCAACGCGCGGGGGCAAGGAACACTGAAGCTTTCTTT

j_call: TRBJ1-4
v_call: TRBV7-9
clone_size: .
d_call: TRBD1
cdr3_aa: CASRSGTGDEKLFF
cdr3_nt: TGTGCCAGCAGGTCCGGGACAGGGGATGAAAAACTGTTTTTT

j_call: TRBJ2-2
v_call: TRBV6-6
clone_size: .
d_call: TRBD2
cdr3_aa: CASTKRAGGNTGELFF
cdr3_nt: TGTGCCAGCACCAAAAGGGCGGGGGGGAACACCGGGGAGCTGTTTTTT

j_call: TRBJ2-7
v_call: TRBV27
clone_size: .
d_call: TRBD1
cdr3_aa: CASRSTGDFYEQYF
cdr3_nt: TGTGCCAGCAGGTCGACAGGGGATTTCTACGAGCAGTACTTC

j_call: TRBJ1-1
v_call: TRBV2
clone_size: .
d_call: .
cdr3_aa: CASRDPGFNTEAFF
cdr3_nt: TGTGCCAGCAGGGACCCGGGATTTAACACTGAAGCTTTCTTT

j_call: TRBJ1-3
v_call: TRBV28
clone_size: once
d_call: .
cdr3_aa: CASSFLVAGTGNTIYF
cdr3_nt: TGTGCCAGCAGTTTTTTAGTGGCAGGGACAGGAAACACCATATATTTT

j_call: TRBJ2-2
v_call: TRBV7-2
clone_size: .
d_call: .
cdr3_aa: CASSSRLGGGRRTGELFF
cdr3_nt: TGTGCCAGCAGCTCCCGGTTAGGAGGGGGCCGTCGCACCGGGGAGCTGTTTTTT

j_call: TRBJ2-2
v_call: TRBV5-1
clone_size: .
d_call: TRBD2
cdr3_aa: CASSSTSGGVGELFF
cdr3_nt: TGCGCCAGCAGCTCGACTAGCGGGGGAGTCGGGGAGCTGTTTTTT

j_call: TRBJ2-6
v_call: TRBV28
clone_size: .
d_call: TRBD1
cdr3_aa: CASRRSGTGFSGANVLTF
cdr3_nt: TGTGCCAGCAGACGATCCGGGACAGGGTTCTCTGGGGCCAACGTCCTGACTTTC

j_call: TRBJ2-2
v_call: TRBV5-1
clone_size: .
d_call: .
cdr3_aa: CASSFFDRLNTGELFF
cdr3_nt: TGCGCCAGCAGCTTCTTTGACAGGCTCAACACCGGGGAGCTGTTTTTT

j_call: TRBJ2-5
v_call: TRBV4-3
clone_size: .
d_call: .
cdr3_aa: CASSQDRGGGGKETQYF
cdr3_nt: TGCGCCAGCAGCCAAGATCGTGGCGGCGGGGGCAAAGAGACCCAGTACTTC

j_call: TRBJ1-2
v_call: TRBV11-2
clone_size: .
d_call: TRBD1
cdr3_aa: CASSISFGTGRGGYTF
cdr3_nt: TGTGCCAGCAGCATAAGCTTCGGGACAGGCCGAGGGGGCTACACCTTC

j_call: TRBJ2-1
v_call: TRBV5-8
clone_size: .
d_call: .
cdr3_aa: CASSRFGGRTNEQFF
cdr3_nt: TGTGCCAGCAGCCGGTTCGGGGGGCGGACGAATGAGCAGTTCTTC

j_call: TRBJ1-5
v_call: TRBV4-3
clone_size: few
d_call: .
cdr3_aa: CASSQEVRISNQPQHF
cdr3_nt: TGCGCCAGCAGCCAAGAGGTCAGGATCTCCAATCAGCCCCAGCATTTT

j_call: TRBJ2-7
v_call: TRBV18
clone_size: .
d_call: TRBD2
cdr3_aa: CASSPRTTGGDEQYF
cdr3_nt: TGTGCCAGCTCACCACGGACAACGGGGGGAGACGAGCAGTACTTC

j_call: TRBJ2-3
v_call: TRBV19
clone_size: .
d_call: .
cdr3_aa: CATRQRASTDTQYF
cdr3_nt: TGTGCCACTCGCCAGCGGGCTAGCACAGATACGCAGTATTTT

j_call: TRBJ2-3
v_call: TRBV4-3
clone_size: .
d_call: .
cdr3_aa: CASSQDEAAGTDTQYF
cdr3_nt: TGCGCCAGCAGCCAAGACGAGGCAGCCGGCACAGATACGCAGTATTTT

j_call: TRBJ2-7
v_call: TRBV5-1
clone_size: .
d_call: TRBD2
cdr3_aa: CASSLETSFGEQYF
cdr3_nt: TGCGCCAGCAGCTTGGAGACTAGCTTCGGCGAGCAGTACTTC

j_call: TRBJ2-3
v_call: TRBV4-3
clone_size: .
d_call: TRBD2
cdr3_aa: CASSQELGTSGVDTQYF
cdr3_nt: TGCGCCAGCAGCCAAGAGCTAGGGACTAGCGGGGTAGATACGCAGTATTTT

j_call: TRBJ1-4
v_call: TRBV5-1
clone_size: .
d_call: .
cdr3_aa: CASSLGRGTNEKLFF
cdr3_nt: TGCGCCAGCAGCTTGGGGAGGGGTACTAATGAAAAACTGTTTTTT

j_call: TRBJ2-1
v_call: TRBV19
clone_size: .
d_call: TRBD1
cdr3_aa: CASSRQGASYNEQFF
cdr3_nt: TGTGCCAGTAGCAGACAGGGGGCATCCTACAATGAGCAGTTCTTC

j_call: TRBJ2-3
v_call: TRBV4-2
clone_size: .
d_call: TRBD2
cdr3_aa: CASSQHGTSGGLSTDTQYF
cdr3_nt: TGTGCCAGCAGCCAACACGGGACTAGCGGGGGGCTAAGCACAGATACGCAGTATTTT

j_call: TRBJ2-4
v_call: TRBV28
clone_size: .
d_call: .
cdr3_aa: CASRTDTLNIQYF
cdr3_nt: TGTGCCAGCAGGACAGATACCCTCAACATTCAGTACTTC